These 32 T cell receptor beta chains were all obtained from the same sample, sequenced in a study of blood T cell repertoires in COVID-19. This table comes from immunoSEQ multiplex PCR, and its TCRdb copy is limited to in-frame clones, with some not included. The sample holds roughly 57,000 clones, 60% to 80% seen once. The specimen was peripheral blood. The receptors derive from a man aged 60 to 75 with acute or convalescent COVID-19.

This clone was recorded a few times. The CDR3 bases are TGCGCCAGCACCATCGGGATCACTGATACGCAGTATTTT. Its translation: CASTIGITDTQYF. The chain carries TRBV5-1 and TRBJ2-3; D is possibly TRBD2 (5 bases). Germline V gene data show CDR1 as SGHRS and CDR2 as YFSETQ. V gave up 6 bases and J gave up 6 bases, with 14 bases separating them. There are 13 residues in the CDR3.

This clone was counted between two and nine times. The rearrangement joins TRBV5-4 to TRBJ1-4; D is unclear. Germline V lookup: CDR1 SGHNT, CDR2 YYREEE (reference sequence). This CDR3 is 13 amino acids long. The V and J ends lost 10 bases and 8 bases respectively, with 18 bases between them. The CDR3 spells CAREQQTREKLFF. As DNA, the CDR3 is TGTGCCCGGGAACAGCAGACAAGGGAAAAACTGTTTTTT.

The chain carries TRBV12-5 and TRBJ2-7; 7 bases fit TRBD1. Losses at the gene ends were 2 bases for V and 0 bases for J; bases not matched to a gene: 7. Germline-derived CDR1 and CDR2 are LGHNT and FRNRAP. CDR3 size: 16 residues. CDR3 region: CASGLILGQSSYEQYF. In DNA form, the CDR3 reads TGTGCTAGTGGTTTGATCCTGGGACAGAGCTCCTACGAGCAGTACTTC.

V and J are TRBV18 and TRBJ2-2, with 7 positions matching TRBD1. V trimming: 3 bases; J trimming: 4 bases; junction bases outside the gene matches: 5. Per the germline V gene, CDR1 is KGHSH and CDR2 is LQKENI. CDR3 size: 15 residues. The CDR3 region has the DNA TGTGCCAGCTCACCTAACCGGGACAGCACCGGGGAGCTGTTTTTT. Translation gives CASSPNRDSTGELFF.

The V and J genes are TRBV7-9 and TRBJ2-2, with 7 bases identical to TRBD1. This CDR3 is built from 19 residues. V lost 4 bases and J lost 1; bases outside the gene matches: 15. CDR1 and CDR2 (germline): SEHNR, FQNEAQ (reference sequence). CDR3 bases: TGTGCCAGCAGCTCAGTCGCGCCAAGACAGGGAGAGAACACCGGGGAGCTGTTTTTT. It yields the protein CASSSVAPRQGENTGELFF. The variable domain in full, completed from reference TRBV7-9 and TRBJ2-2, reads DTGVSQNPRHKITKRGQNVTFRCDPISEHNRLYWYRQTLGQGPEFLTYFQNEAQLEKSRLLSDRFSAERPKGSFSTLEIQRTEQGDSAMYLCASSSVAPRQGENTGELFFGEGSRLTVL.

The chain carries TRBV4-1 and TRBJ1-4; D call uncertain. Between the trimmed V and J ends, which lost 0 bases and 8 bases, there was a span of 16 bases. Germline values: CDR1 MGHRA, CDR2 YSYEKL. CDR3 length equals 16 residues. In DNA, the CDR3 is TGCGCCAGCAGCCAAGATATCGGCTCCGGAGGAGAAAAACTGTTTTTT. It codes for CASSQDIGSGGEKLFF.

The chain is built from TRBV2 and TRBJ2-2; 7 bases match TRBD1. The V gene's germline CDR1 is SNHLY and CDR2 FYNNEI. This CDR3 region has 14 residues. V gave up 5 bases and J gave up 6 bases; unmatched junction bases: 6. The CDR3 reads CASSRDSNAGELFF. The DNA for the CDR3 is TGTGCCAGCAGTCGGGACAGCAATGCCGGGGAGCTGTTTTTT.

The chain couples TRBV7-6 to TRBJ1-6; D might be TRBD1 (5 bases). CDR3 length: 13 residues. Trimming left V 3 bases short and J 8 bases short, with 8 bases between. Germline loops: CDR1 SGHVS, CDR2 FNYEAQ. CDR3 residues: CASSFQGDSPLHF. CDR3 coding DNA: TGTGCCAGCAGCTTTCAGGGTGATTCACCCCTCCACTTT.

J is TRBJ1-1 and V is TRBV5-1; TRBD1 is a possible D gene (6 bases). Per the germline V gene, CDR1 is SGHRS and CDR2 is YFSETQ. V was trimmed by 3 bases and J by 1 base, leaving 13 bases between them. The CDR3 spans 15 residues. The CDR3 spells CASSSLGARNTEAFF. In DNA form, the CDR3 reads TGCGCCAGCAGCTCCCTGGGGGCGCGGAACACTGAAGCTTTCTTT.

CDR3 residues: CAIGTSGGSDEQFF. The CDR3 nucleotides are TGTGCCATCGGGACTAGCGGGGGGAGTGATGAGCAGTTCTTC. This sequence joins TRBV10-3 and TRBJ2-1, with 15 bases fitting TRBD2. From germline, CDR1 is ENHRY and CDR2 SYGVKD. This CDR3 region has 14 residues. With 8 bases clipped from V and 8 bases from J, the junction kept 4 bases outside the gene matches.

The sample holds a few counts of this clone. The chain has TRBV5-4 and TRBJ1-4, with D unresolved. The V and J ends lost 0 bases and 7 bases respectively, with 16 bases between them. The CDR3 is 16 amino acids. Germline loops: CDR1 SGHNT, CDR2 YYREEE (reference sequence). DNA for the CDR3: TGTGCCAGCAGCTTGGGCGGGAAGGATAGTGGTGAAAAACTGTTTTTT. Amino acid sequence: CASSLGGKDSGEKLFF.

The CDR3 loop is CASSPTGVNTIYF. CDR3 nucleotides: TGTGCCAGTAGCCCCACAGGGGTAAACACCATATATTTT. This chain links TRBV19 with TRBJ1-3, with 7 bases identical to TRBD1. V shed 6 bases and J 6 bases; nucleotides not matched to a gene: 5. Germline CDR1 and CDR2: LNHDA and SQIVND (reference sequence). This CDR3 region has 13 residues.

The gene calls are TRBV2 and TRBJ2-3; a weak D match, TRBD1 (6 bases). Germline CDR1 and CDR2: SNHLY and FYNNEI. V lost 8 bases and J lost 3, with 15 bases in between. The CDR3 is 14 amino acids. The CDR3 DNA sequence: TGTGCCAGCCTTGGACAGTATAGGACAGATACGCAGTATTTT. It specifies CASLGQYRTDTQYF.

CDR3 in amino acids: CASSYSPGLTEAFF. CDR3 DNA sequence: TGTGCCAGCAGTTACTCTCCGGGACTCACTGAAGCTTTCTTT. This rearrangement joins TRBV6-5 to TRBJ1-1, with a weak D call TRBD1 (5 bases). The germline CDR1 and CDR2 sequences are MNHEY and SVGAGI. There are 14 residues in the CDR3. Trimming left V 0 bases short and J 4 bases short, with 9 bases between.

CDR3 DNA sequence: TGCAGCGTCGCCTCGCAGGGGGCGGGCTCATGGGGTCACACTGAAGCTTTCTTT. It encodes CSVASQGAGSWGHTEAFF. The chain employs TRBV29-1 and TRBJ1-1, with 8 positions matching TRBD1. There are 18 residues in the CDR3. In germline, CDR1 is SQVTM, CDR2 ANQGSEA. With V trimmed by 6 bases and J by 3 bases, 21 bases remained unmatched.

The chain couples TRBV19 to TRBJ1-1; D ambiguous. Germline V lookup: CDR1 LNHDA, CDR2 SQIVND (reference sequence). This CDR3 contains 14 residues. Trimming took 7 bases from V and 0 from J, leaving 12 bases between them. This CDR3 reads CASTQNGMNTEAFF. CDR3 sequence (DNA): TGTGCCAGTACCCAAAACGGTATGAACACTGAAGCTTTCTTT.

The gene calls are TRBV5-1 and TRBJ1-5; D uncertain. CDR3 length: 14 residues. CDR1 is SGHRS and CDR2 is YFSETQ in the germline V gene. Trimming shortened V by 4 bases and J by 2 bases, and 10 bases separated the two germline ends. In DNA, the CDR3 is TGCGCCAGCAGCCCCTTTAGTGGCAATCAGCCCCAGCATTTT. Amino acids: CASSPFSGNQPQHF.

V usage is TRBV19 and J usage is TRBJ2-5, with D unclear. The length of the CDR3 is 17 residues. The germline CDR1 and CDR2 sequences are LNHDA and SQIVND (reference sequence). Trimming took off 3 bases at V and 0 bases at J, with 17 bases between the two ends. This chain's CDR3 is CASSIRSDGLYQETQYF. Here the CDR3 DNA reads TGTGCCAGTAGTATTCGTAGTGACGGGTTATACCAAGAGACCCAGTACTTC. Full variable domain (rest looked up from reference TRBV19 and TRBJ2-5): DGGITQSPKYLFRKEGQNVTLSCEQNLNHDAMYWYRQDPGQGLRLIYYSQIVNDFQKGDIAEGYSVSREKKESFPLTVTSAQKNPTAFYLCASSIRSDGLYQETQYFGPGTRLLVL.

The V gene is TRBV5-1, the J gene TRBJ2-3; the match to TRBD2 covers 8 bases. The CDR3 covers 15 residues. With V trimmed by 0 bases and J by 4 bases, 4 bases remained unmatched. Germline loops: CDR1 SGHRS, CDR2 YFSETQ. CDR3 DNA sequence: TGCGCCAGCAGCTTGGGGGGACTAGGGCCAGATACGCAGTATTTT. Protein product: CASSLGGLGPDTQYF. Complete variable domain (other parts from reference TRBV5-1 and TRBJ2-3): KAGVTQTPRYLIKTRGQQVTLSCSPISGHRSVSWYQQTPGQGLQFLFEYFSETQRNKGNFPGRFSGRQFSNSRSEMNVSTLELGDSALYLCASSLGGLGPDTQYFGPGTRLTVL.

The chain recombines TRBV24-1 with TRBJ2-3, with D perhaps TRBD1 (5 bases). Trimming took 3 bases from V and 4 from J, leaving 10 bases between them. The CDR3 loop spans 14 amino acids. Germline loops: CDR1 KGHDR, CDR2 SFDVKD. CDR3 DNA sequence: TGTGCCACCAGTGATATTTTAGGGGCAGATACGCAGTATTTT. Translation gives CATSDILGADTQYF.

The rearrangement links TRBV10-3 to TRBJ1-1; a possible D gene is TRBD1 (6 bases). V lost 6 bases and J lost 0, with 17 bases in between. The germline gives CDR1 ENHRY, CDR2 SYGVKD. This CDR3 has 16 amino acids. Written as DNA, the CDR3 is TGTGCCATCAGCCGAAATACCGACAGGTTGAACACTGAAGCTTTCTTT. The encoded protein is CAISRNTDRLNTEAFF.

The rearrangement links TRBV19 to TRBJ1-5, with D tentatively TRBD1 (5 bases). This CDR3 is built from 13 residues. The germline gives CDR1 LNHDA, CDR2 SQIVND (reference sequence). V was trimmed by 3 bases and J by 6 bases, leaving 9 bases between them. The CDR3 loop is CASSIQGVQPQHF. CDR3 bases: TGTGCCAGTAGTATCCAGGGCGTTCAGCCCCAGCATTTT.

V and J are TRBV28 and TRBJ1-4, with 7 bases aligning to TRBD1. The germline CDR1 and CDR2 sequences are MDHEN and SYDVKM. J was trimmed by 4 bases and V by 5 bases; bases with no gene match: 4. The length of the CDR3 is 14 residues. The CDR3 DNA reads TGTGCCAGCAGTCTGACAGGGAGTAATGAAAAACTGTTTTTT. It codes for CASSLTGSNEKLFF.

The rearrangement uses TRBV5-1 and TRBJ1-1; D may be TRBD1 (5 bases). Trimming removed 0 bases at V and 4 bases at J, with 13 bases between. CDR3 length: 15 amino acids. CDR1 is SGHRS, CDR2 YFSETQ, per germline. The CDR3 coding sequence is TGCGCCAGCAGCTTGGGTCCGGGGGAGGGCACTGAAGCTTTCTTT. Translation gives CASSLGPGEGTEAFF. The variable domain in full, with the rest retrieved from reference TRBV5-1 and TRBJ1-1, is KAGVTQTPRYLIKTRGQQVTLSCSPISGHRSVSWYQQTPGQGLQFLFEYFSETQRNKGNFPGRFSGRQFSNSRSEMNVSTLELGDSALYLCASSLGPGEGTEAFFGQGTRLTVV.

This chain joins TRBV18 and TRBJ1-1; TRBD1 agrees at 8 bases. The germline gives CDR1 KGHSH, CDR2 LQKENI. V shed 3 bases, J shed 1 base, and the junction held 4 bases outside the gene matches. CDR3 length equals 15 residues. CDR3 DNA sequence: TGTGCCAGCTCACCGTCCGGGACAGGGAACACTGAAGCTTTCTTT. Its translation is CASSPSGTGNTEAFF.

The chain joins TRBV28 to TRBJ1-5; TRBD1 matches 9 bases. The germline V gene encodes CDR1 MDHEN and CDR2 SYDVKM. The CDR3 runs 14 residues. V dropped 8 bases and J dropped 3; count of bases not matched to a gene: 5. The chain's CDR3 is CASGGTGFNQPQHF. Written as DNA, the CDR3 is TGTGCCAGCGGGGGGACAGGGTTCAATCAGCCCCAGCATTTT.

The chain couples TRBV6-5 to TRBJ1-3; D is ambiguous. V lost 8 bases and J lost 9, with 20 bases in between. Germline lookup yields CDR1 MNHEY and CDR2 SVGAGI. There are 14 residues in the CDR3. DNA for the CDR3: TGTGCCAGCGGTCCCGATCCAACTCGGGGCACCATATATTTT. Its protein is CASGPDPTRGTIYF.

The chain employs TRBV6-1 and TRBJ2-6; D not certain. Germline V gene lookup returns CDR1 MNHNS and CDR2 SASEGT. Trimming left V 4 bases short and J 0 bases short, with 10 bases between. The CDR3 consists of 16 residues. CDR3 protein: CASSAYSSSGANVLTF. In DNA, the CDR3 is TGTGCCAGCAGTGCCTACTCGAGCTCTGGGGCCAACGTCCTGACTTTC.

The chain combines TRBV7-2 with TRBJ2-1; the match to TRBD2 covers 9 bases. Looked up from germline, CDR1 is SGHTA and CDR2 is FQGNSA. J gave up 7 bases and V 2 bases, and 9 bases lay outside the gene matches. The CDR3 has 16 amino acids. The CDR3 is CASSLRDAGGLNEQFF. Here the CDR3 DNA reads TGTGCCAGCAGCTTAAGGGACGCGGGGGGGCTTAATGAGCAGTTCTTC.

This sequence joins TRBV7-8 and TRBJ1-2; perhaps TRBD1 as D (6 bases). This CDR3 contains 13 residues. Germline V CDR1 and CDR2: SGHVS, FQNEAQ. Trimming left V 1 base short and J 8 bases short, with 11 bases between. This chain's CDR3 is CASSLEQGEGYTF. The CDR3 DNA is TGTGCCAGCAGCTTAGAACAGGGCGAGGGCTACACCTTC. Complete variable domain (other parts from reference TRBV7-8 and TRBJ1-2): GAGVSQSPRYKVAKRGQDVALRCDPISGHVSLFWYQQALGQGPEFLTYFQNEAQLDKSGLPSDRFFAERPEGSVSTLKIQRTQQEDSAVYLCASSLEQGEGYTFGSGTRLTVV.

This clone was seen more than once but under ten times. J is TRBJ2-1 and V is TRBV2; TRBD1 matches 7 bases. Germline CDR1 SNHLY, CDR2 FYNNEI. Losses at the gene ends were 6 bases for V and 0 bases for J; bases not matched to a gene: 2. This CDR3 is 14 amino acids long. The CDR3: CASRGQSSYNEQFF. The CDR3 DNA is TGTGCCAGCAGGGGACAGAGCTCCTACAATGAGCAGTTCTTC.

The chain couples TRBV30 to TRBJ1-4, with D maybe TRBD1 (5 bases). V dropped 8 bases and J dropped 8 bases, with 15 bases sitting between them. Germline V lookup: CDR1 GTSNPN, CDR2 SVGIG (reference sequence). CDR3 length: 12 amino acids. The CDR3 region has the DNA TGTGCCGGTGGGGGGTCGTGGGAAAAACTGTTTTTT. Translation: CAGGGSWEKLFF.